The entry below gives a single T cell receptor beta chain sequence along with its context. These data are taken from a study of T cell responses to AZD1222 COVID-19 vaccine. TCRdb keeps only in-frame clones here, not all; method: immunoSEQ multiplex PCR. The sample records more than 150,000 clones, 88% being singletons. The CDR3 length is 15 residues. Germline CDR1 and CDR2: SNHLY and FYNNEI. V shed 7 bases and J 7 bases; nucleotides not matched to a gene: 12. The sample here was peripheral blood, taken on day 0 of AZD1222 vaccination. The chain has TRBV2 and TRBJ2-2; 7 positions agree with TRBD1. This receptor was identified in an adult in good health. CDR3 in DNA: TGTGCCAGCAACAAAAAGGGGCAGGGGGACGGGGAGCTGTTTTTT. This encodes CASNKKGQGDGELFF.